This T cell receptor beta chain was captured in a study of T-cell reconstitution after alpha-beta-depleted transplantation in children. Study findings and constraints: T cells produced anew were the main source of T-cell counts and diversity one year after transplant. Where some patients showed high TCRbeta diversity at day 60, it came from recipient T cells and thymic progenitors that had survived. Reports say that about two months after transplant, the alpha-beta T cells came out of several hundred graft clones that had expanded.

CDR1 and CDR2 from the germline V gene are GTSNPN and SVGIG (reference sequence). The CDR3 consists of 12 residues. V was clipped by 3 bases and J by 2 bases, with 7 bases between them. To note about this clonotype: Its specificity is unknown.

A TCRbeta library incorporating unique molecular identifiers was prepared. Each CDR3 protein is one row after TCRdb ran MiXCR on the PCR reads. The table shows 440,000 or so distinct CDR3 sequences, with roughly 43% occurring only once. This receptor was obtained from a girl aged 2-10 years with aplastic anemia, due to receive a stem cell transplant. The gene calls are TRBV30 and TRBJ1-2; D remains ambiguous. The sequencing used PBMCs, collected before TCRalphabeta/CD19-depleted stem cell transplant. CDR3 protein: CAWRGTNYGYTF. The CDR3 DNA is TGTGCCTGGAGGGGAACCAACTATGGCTACACCTTC. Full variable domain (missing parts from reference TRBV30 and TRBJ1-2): SQTIHQWPATLVQPVGSPLSLECTVEGTSNPNLYWYRQAAGRGLQLLFYSVGIGQISSEVPQNLSASRPQDRQFILSSKKLLLSDSGFYLCAWRGTNYGYTFGSGTRLTVV.